Below are 20 T cell receptor beta chains sequenced from a single sample in a study of cytomegalovirus exposure and HLA in healthy donors. PCR employed 60 Vbeta and 13 Jbeta primers. Produced via immunoSEQ multiplex PCR; TCRdb's table is partial and in-frame only. Here the sample spans 150,000 to 200,000 clones, 65% to 80% being singletons. The sequencing sample was made of PBMCs. The receptors come from a male donor in good health and CMV-seronegative.

This chain uses TRBV7-9 with TRBJ2-3; D possibly corresponds to TRBD1 (5 bases). This CDR3 contains 16 residues. The V end lost 5 bases, the J end lost 1 base, and 16 bases lay between the germline ends. Germline assignment: CDR1 SEHNR and CDR2 FQNEAQ (reference sequence). CDR3 in amino acids: CASSARSPRGTDTQYF. DNA for the CDR3: TGTGCCAGCAGCGCTAGGAGCCCCAGGGGCACAGATACGCAGTATTTT.

The chain combines TRBV6-5 with TRBJ2-7; 7 nucleotides align to TRBD2. The CDR3 length is 15 residues. V shed 4 bases and J 1 base; nucleotides not matched to a gene: 7. Germline V gene sequence: CDR1 MNHEY, CDR2 SVGAGI. The CDR3 reads CASSFQAGESYEQYF. CDR3 nucleotide sequence: TGTGCCAGCAGTTTTCAGGCGGGAGAGTCCTACGAGCAGTACTTC.

About this clone: Other DNA sequences within the sample encode an identical CDR3. The chain combines TRBV9 with TRBJ1-1, with 8 bases fitting TRBD1. The CDR3 consists of 14 residues. The V gene's germline CDR1 is SGDLS and CDR2 YYNGEE. V was pared by 2 bases and J by 1 base, with 1 base of the junction left unmatched. As DNA, the CDR3 is TGTGCCAGCAGCGTCCAGGGGGCGAACACTGAAGCTTTCTTT. Its protein product is CASSVQGANTEAFF.

The chain is built from TRBV27 and TRBJ1-2, with a possible D match to TRBD1 (6 bases). V was trimmed by 5 bases and J by 7 bases, leaving 23 bases between them. CDR1 and CDR2 from the germline V gene are MNHEY and SMNVEV (reference sequence). The CDR3 consists of 16 residues. The CDR3: CASSPGQTQTLSGYTF. The CDR3 region has the DNA TGTGCCAGCAGTCCAGGACAGACACAAACCCTCTCTGGCTACACCTTC.

V and J are TRBV15 and TRBJ1-2; D call uncertain. V was shortened by 0 bases and J by 4 bases, with 9 bases between the two germline ends. The germline V gene encodes CDR1 LNHNV and CDR2 YYDKDF (reference sequence). The length of the CDR3 is 14 residues. The CDR3 is CATSREVASYGYTF. In nucleotides, the CDR3 is TGTGCCACCAGCAGAGAAGTTGCCAGCTATGGCTACACCTTC.

CDR3 coding DNA: TGTGCCAGCAGCTTAGCGGCGGGATGGGCCGGGGAGCTGTTTTTT. Protein sequence: CASSLAAGWAGELFF. The rearrangement uses TRBV7-2 and TRBJ2-2; TRBD2 is a possible D gene (6 bases). Trimming removed 0 bases at V and 6 bases at J, with 11 bases between. CDR1 and CDR2 from the germline V gene are SGHTA and FQGNSA. The CDR3 spans 15 residues.

The chain uses TRBV29-1 and TRBJ2-5; 7 bases are a match to TRBD1. This CDR3 has 12 amino acids. Germline V gene data show CDR1 as SQVTM and CDR2 as ANQGSEA. The chain's CDR3 is CRRQGPGETQYF. In DNA form, the CDR3 reads TGCAGAAGACAGGGACCCGGGGAGACCCAGTACTTC.

The J gene is TRBJ1-5, the V gene TRBV7-3; 9 positions agree with TRBD1. V lost 2 bases to trimming and J lost 5 bases; unmatched junction nucleotides: 4. This CDR3 region has 15 residues. The germline gives CDR1 SGHTA, CDR2 FQGTGA. The CDR3 region is CASSLSGDRDQPQHF. The DNA for the CDR3 is TGTGCCAGCAGCTTATCGGGGGACAGGGATCAGCCCCAGCATTTT.

This rearrangement joins TRBV5-1 to TRBJ2-4, with TRBD1 matching over 9 bases. The CDR3 consists of 15 residues. Trimming removed 4 bases from V and 6 bases from J; junction bases left unmatched: 8. The germline V gene has CDR1 SGHRS and CDR2 YFSETQ. CDR3 region: CASSPDRGDLNIQYF. CDR3 nucleotides: TGCGCCAGCAGCCCGGACAGGGGCGATCTAAACATTCAGTACTTC. The full variable domain, in which reference TRBV5-1 and TRBJ2-4 provide the parts outside the CDR3, is KAGVTQTPRYLIKTRGQQVTLSCSPISGHRSVSWYQQTPGQGLQFLFEYFSETQRNKGNFPGRFSGRQFSNSRSEMNVSTLELGDSALYLCASSPDRGDLNIQYFGAGTRLSVL.

The chain is built from TRBV5-1 and TRBJ2-1, with TRBD2 matching 16 bases. Per the germline V gene, CDR1 is SGHRS and CDR2 is YFSETQ. This CDR3 has 17 residues. Trimming removed 3 bases from V and 2 bases from J; junction bases left unmatched: 2. The CDR3 coding sequence is TGCGCCAGCAGCTCGGGACTAGCGGGGGGGCCCTACAATGAGCAGTTCTTC. Translated: CASSSGLAGGPYNEQFF. The full variable domain, in which reference TRBV5-1 and TRBJ2-1 provide the parts outside the CDR3, is KAGVTQTPRYLIKTRGQQVTLSCSPISGHRSVSWYQQTPGQGLQFLFEYFSETQRNKGNFPGRFSGRQFSNSRSEMNVSTLELGDSALYLCASSSGLAGGPYNEQFFGPGTRLTVL.

The V call is TRBV29-1, the J call TRBJ1-4; D unclear. Germline V gives CDR1 SQVTM, CDR2 ANQGSEA. The CDR3 loop spans 12 amino acids. Deletions cut 8 bases from V and 11 bases from J, with 18 bases between. DNA of the CDR3: TGCAGCTCCTGGGCCTCGACGGGGAAACTGTTTTTT. Translation gives CSSWASTGKLFF.

The chain joins TRBV19 to TRBJ1-5; TRBD1 matches 10 bases. The CDR3 extends over 16 amino acids. With V trimmed by 5 bases and J by 2 bases, 6 bases remained unmatched. CDR1 and CDR2 (germline): LNHDA, SQIVND (reference sequence). The CDR3 loop is CASSPRTGGGNQPQHF. For the CDR3, the DNA is TGTGCCAGTAGTCCTCGGACAGGGGGAGGCAATCAGCCCCAGCATTTT.

The chain employs TRBV6-1 and TRBJ2-3; D is possibly TRBD2 (5 bases). Looked up from germline, CDR1 is MNHNS and CDR2 is SASEGT. Trimming took off 1 base at V and 2 bases at J, with 13 bases between the two ends. CDR3 length equals 16 residues. In DNA, the CDR3 is TGTGCCAGCAGTGAAGGGGCTAGCAGTCCCACAGATACGCAGTATTTT. It yields the protein CASSEGASSPTDTQYF.

This rearrangement joins TRBV4-3 to TRBJ1-3, with D perhaps TRBD1 (5 bases). Germline V gives CDR1 LGHNA, CDR2 YSLEER. Trimming cost V 0 bases and J 3 bases, with 12 bases left between them. This CDR3 is built from 16 residues. CDR3: CASSQDRSRVGNTIYF. As DNA, the CDR3 is TGCGCCAGCAGCCAAGACAGGTCCAGGGTTGGAAACACCATATATTTT.

The chain is built from TRBV30 and TRBJ1-2; TRBD1 matches at 7 bases. Looked up from germline, CDR1 is GTSNPN and CDR2 is SVGIG (reference sequence). Germline trimming cut 7 bases from V and 8 bases from J; bases unmatched to any gene: 13. The CDR3 runs 13 residues. The CDR3 loop reads CALIQGGMKGYTF. The CDR3 region has the DNA TGTGCCTTAATCCAGGGGGGCATGAAGGGCTACACCTTC.

This chain uses TRBV7-6 with TRBJ2-3; 7 nucleotides align to TRBD1. Germline CDR1 SGHVS, CDR2 FNYEAQ. The CDR3 contains 15 residues. V lost 5 bases to trimming and J lost 6 bases; unmatched junction nucleotides: 11. As DNA, the CDR3 is TGTGCCAGCAGCGACACTAAGGGGGCGGGTGATACGCAGTATTTT. As protein: CASSDTKGAGDTQYF.

The J gene is TRBJ2-5, the V gene TRBV10-3; 10 bases are a match to TRBD2. The CDR3 is made up of 15 amino acids. The germline V gene has CDR1 ENHRY and CDR2 SYGVKD. After removal of 3 bases from V and 4 bases from J, the junction contained 5 bases not matched to a gene. In DNA, the CDR3 is TGTGCCATCAGTGAACAGAGCGGGGGGGCAGAGACCCAGTACTTC. This codes for CAISEQSGGAETQYF.

Turning to this clone: The identical CDR3 is also encoded by other nucleotide sequences in the sample. The chain couples TRBV7-9 to TRBJ1-1; TRBD1 aligns across 8 bases. The CDR3 spans 15 residues. Germline V gene sequence: CDR1 SEHNR, CDR2 FQNEAQ (reference sequence). With V trimmed by 5 bases and J by 0 bases, 5 bases remained unmatched. CDR3 sequence reads: CASSPQGALNTEAFF. The CDR3 nucleotides read TGTGCCAGCAGCCCCCAGGGGGCCCTGAACACTGAAGCTTTCTTT. Supplemented by reference TRBV7-9 and TRBJ1-1, the full variable domain reads DTGVSQNPRHKITKRGQNVTFRCDPISEHNRLYWYRQTLGQGPEFLTYFQNEAQLEKSRLLSDRFSAERPKGSFSTLEIQRTEQGDSAMYLCASSPQGALNTEAFFGQGTRLTVV.

The chain recombines TRBV18 with TRBJ2-1; 7 nucleotides agree with TRBD2. CDR1 is KGHSH, CDR2 LQKENI, per germline. This CDR3 has 13 amino acids. With 8 bases clipped from V and 11 bases from J, the junction kept 12 bases outside the gene matches. CDR3 region: CASGLVGGEKQFF. The CDR3 DNA sequence: TGTGCCAGCGGCCTTGTGGGAGGGGAAAAGCAGTTCTTC.

The chain has TRBV5-4 and TRBJ2-1; D is possibly TRBD2 (5 bases). The CDR3 is 15 amino acids. Trimming pared 2 bases from V and 1 base from J, leaving 10 bases between. CDR1 is SGHNT, CDR2 YYREEE, per germline (reference sequence). The DNA for the CDR3 is TGTGCCAGCAGCTTACCCCGGGAATCCTACAATGAGCAGTTCTTC. Encoded protein: CASSLPRESYNEQFF.